A single sample is the source of the 6 T cell receptor beta chains below, sequenced in a study of T cell changes during pregnancy in multiple sclerosis. Sequenced by immunoSEQ multiplex PCR; TCRdb stores in-frame clones only, minus some. The profile covers under 50,000 clones, with more than 85% appearing a single time and approximately 8.3% taken by the ten largest. Sample: CD8+ T cells from peripheral blood mononuclear cells, taken in the third trimester of pregnancy. These TCRs come from a female donor with multiple sclerosis, enrolled in a pregnancy study.

The chain carries TRBV7-2 and TRBJ1-1; TRBD1 is a possible D gene (6 bases). The V and J ends lost 5 bases and 8 bases respectively, with 9 bases between them. The CDR3 contains 11 residues. Germline values: CDR1 SGHTA, CDR2 FQGNSA. The CDR3 spells CASSPGTEAFF. In DNA, the CDR3 is TGTGCCAGCAGCCCTGGGACAGAAGCTTTCTTT.

By its share, this clone is medium-sized. The gene calls are TRBV2 and TRBJ1-2; no clear D. CDR3 length: 11 amino acids. The V and J ends lost 8 bases and 5 bases respectively, with 9 bases between them. Germline CDR1 is SNHLY and CDR2 is FYNNEI. CDR3 nucleotide sequence: TGTGCCAGCCCGGGAGGGTATGGCTACACCTTC. It codes for CASPGGYGYTF.

The V call is TRBV4-2, the J call TRBJ2-7, with D possibly being TRBD2 (5 bases). Germline V gives CDR1 LGHNA, CDR2 YNFKEQ. This CDR3 has 15 residues. V was shortened by 4 bases and J by 3 bases, with 16 bases between the two germline ends. The CDR3 spells CASSRLPPLDYEQYF. CDR3 in DNA: TGTGCCAGCAGCCGACTACCGCCTCTAGACTACGAGCAGTACTTC.

This chain's CDR3 is CASCSGGCNEQFF. Written as DNA, the CDR3 is TGTGCCAGTTGTAGCGGGGGCTGCAATGAGCAGTTCTTC. The chain is built from TRBV6-5 and TRBJ2-1; 9 positions match TRBD2. Germline V CDR1 and CDR2: MNHEY, SVGAGI. The CDR3 is made up of 13 amino acids. Unmatched junction bases numbered 6, after V lost 9 bases and J lost 6 bases.

The chain recombines TRBV4-1 with TRBJ1-2, with a weak D call TRBD1 (5 bases). Germline V lookup: CDR1 MGHRA, CDR2 YSYEKL. V dropped 0 bases and J dropped 4 bases, with 12 bases sitting between them. This CDR3 region has 15 residues. The CDR3 loop is CASSQESGDLYGYTF. CDR3 nucleotides: TGCGCCAGCAGCCAAGAGTCGGGGGACCTCTATGGCTACACCTTC.

This chain uses TRBV9 with TRBJ2-3; TRBD2 matches 10 bases. V lost 4 bases, J lost 1 base, and 6 bases stayed unmatched. In germline, CDR1 is SGDLS, CDR2 YYNGEE. This CDR3 is built from 16 residues. The CDR3 region is CASSFVAGGGTDTQYF. The DNA for the CDR3 is TGTGCCAGCAGCTTCGTAGCGGGGGGAGGCACAGATACGCAGTATTTT.